This TCR beta chain was sequenced during a study of shared clonotypes between healthy human individuals. Researchers divided each subset's genomic DNA evenly across several immunoSEQ plates. Roughly 27,000 T cell genomes, or about 200 ng DNA, went into the sorted-subset replicate PCRs. The table came from immunoSEQ multiplex PCR; TCRdb's copy has only in-frame clones and leaves some out. The data contain 2 million to 3 million clones, 93% of them singletons. Germline V gene lookup returns CDR1 SQVTM and CDR2 ANQGSEA. The CDR3 spans 12 residues. V gave up 7 bases and J gave up 4 bases, with 13 bases separating them.

The V and J genes are TRBV29-1 and TRBJ1-2; D is undetermined. This clonotype was obtained from a man aged 18 to 30 in good health. Some clones in this sample may be carry-over from other donors' samples. The sequenced material came from naive CD4+ T cells from PBMCs. Subset defined: CD45RA+ positively selected. CDR3 residues: CSGWFPAYGYTF. The CDR3 nucleotides are TGCAGCGGGTGGTTTCCGGCCTATGGCTACACCTTC. The complete variable domain, with remaining parts taken from reference TRBV29-1 and TRBJ1-2, reads SAVISQKPSRDICQRGTSLTIQCQVDSQVTMMFWYRQQPGQSLTLIATANQGSEATYESGFVIDKFPISRPNLTFSTLTVSNMSPEDSSIYLCSGWFPAYGYTFGSGTRLTVV.